Here is one T cell receptor (beta chain) with its context. Only in-frame clones appear in the TCRdb table, and some are missing; sequencing was by immunoSEQ multiplex PCR. The sample lists over 200,000 clones, about four fifths occurring once. Trimming took 0 bases from V and 8 from J, leaving 14 bases between them. The CDR3 spans 14 residues. Germline CDR1 and CDR2: SGHRS and YFSETQ. The entry originates in a study of blood T cell repertoires in COVID-19. Sequencing was done on a sample of peripheral blood. The chain recombines TRBV5-1 with TRBJ1-2, with unresolved D. The source of this sequence is a man aged 80 or over with acute or convalescent COVID-19. CDR3: CASSLGPGSGGYTF. Here the CDR3 DNA reads TGCGCCAGCAGCTTGGGTCCAGGATCCGGAGGCTACACCTTC.